This T cell receptor (beta chain) was observed in a study of cytomegalovirus exposure and HLA in healthy donors. The PCR employed 60 Vbeta primers together with 13 Jbeta primers. Original processing methods: In a later analysis, of tens of millions of unique beta chains, about 11 million appeared in at least two donors. Here immunoSEQ multiplex PCR was the method, and the copy in TCRdb shows in-frame clones only, minus some. That table furnishes V, J and clone size, whereas the DNA furnished D and trimming. The sample has about 120,000 clones; around 70% are singletons. Germline V gene lookup returns CDR1 GTSNPN and CDR2 SVGIG (reference sequence). J gave up 0 bases and V 7 bases, and 11 bases lay outside the gene matches. The CDR3 extends over 15 amino acids.

The sequence derives from a man aged 25-40 years in good health and CMV-seropositive. V and J are TRBV30 and TRBJ1-1, with 7 bases fitting TRBD1. Sample: PBMCs. The CDR3 reads CAFRREDRVNTEAFF. The DNA of the CDR3 is TGTGCCTTCCGACGGGAAGACAGGGTGAACACTGAAGCTTTCTTT.